This T cell receptor beta chain was sequenced during a study of blood T cell repertoires in COVID-19. Study background: The origin of the acute and convalescent COVID-19 samples was the United States, Italy and Spain. The analysed material was cDNA or gDNA that came from T cells, B-cell-depleted T cells, or PBMCs.

From germline, CDR1 is LGHDT and CDR2 YNNKEL (reference sequence). Trimming took off 6 bases at V and 6 bases at J, with 12 bases between the two ends. CDR3 length: 13 amino acids. This clone showed up just a few times. In the original processing: Amplified reference gene primers provided the basis for estimating nucleated cell counts. Generated by immunoSEQ multiplex PCR, the TCRdb table keeps only in-frame clones and is missing some. Clone size and V and J calls were adopted from that table, with D and trimming inferred from the DNA. This repertoire shows 95,000 to 110,000 clones, 84% found once; its top ten account for over 10%.

V is TRBV3-1 (or the pseudogene TRBV3-2) and J is TRBJ1-5; perhaps TRBD1 as D (5 bases). Sequencing was carried out using peripheral blood. The receptor comes from a human donor in a cohort sampled during active or convalescent COVID-19. The DNA for the CDR3 is TGTGCCAGCAGTCAGGTCGGGGGTCAGCCCCAGCATTTT. Protein sequence: CASSQVGGQPQHF.